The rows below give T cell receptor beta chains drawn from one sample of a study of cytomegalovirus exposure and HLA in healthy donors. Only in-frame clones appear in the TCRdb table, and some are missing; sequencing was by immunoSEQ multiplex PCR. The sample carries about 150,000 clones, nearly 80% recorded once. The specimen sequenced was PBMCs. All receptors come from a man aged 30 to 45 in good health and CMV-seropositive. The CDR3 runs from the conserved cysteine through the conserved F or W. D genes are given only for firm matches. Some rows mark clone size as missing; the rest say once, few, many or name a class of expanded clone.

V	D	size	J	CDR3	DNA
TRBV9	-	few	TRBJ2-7	CASSTGGGSTYEQYF	TGTGCCAGCAGCACCGGAGGGGGCAGCACCTACGAGCAGTACTTC
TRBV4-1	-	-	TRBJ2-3	CASSHGGTATDTQYF	TGCGCCAGCAGCCACGGCGGGACGGCGACAGATACGCAGTATTTT
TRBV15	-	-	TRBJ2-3	CATSSTSHIQSTDTQYF	TGTGCCACCAGCAGTACTAGCCACATCCAGAGCACAGATACGCAGTATTTT
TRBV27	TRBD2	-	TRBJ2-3	CATGTGLAFTDTQYF	TGTGCCACCGGAACGGGACTAGCGTTCACAGATACGCAGTATTTT
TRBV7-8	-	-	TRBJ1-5	CASSRGGYDNQPQHF	TGTGCCAGCAGCCGGGGTGGTTACGATAATCAGCCCCAGCATTTT
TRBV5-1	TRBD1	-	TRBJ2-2	CASSFPDRLNTGELFF	TGCGCCAGCAGCTTCCCGGACAGGCTAAACACCGGGGAGCTGTTTTTT
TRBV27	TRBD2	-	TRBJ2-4	CASSSSGTVKNIQYF	TGTGCCAGCAGTTCTAGCGGGACCGTCAAAAACATTCAGTACTTC
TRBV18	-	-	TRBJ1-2	CASSQSRDIYGYTF	TGTGCCAGCTCACAGTCCCGGGACATTTATGGCTACACCTTC
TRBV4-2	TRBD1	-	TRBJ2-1	CASSRSGTGDPNEQFF	TGTGCCAGCAGCCGGTCCGGGACAGGCGACCCCAATGAGCAGTTCTTC
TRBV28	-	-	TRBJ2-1	CASQGSGSGNEQFF	TGTGCCAGCCAAGGATCTGGGAGCGGCAATGAGCAGTTCTTC
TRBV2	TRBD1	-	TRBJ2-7	CASSVLSQGADYEQYF	TGTGCCAGCAGTGTACTGTCGCAGGGGGCGGACTACGAGCAGTACTTC
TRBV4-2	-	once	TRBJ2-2	CASSPRGNTGELFF	TGTGCCAGCAGCCCCCGGGGAAACACCGGGGAGCTGTTTTTT
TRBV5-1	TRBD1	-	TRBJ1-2	CASRLLTGEDYGYTF	TGCGCCAGCCGGCTACTGACAGGGGAGGACTATGGCTACACCTTC
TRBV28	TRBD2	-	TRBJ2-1	CASSSQGGRASEQFF	TGTGCCAGCAGTTCCCAGGGCGGGAGGGCGTCTGAGCAGTTCTTC
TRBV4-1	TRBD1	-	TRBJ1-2	CASSQGLWDRAYGYTF	TGCGCCAGCAGCCAAGGGTTGTGGGACAGGGCGTATGGCTACACCTTC
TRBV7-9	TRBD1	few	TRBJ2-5	CASTHFEGQGGETQYF	TGTGCCAGCACCCATTTCGAGGGACAGGGTGGGGAGACCCAGTACTTC
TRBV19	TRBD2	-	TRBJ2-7	CASSIQPSGDYEQYF	TGTGCCAGTAGTATACAGCCTAGCGGCGACTACGAGCAGTACTTC
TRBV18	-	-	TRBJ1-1	CASSLSQGGNTEAFF	TGTGCCAGCTCACTCAGCCAGGGCGGGAACACTGAAGCTTTCTTT
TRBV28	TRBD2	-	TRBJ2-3	CASVTSGSGDDTQYF	TGTGCCAGCGTAACTAGCGGGAGCGGCGACGATACGCAGTATTTT
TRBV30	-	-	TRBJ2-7	CAWSSKQGYEQYF	TGTGCCTGGAGTTCCAAACAGGGTTACGAGCAGTACTTC
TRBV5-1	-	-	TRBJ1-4	CASSFTGTRNEKLFF	TGCGCCAGCAGCTTTACCGGGACACGGAATGAAAAACTGTTTTTT
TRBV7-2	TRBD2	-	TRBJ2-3	CASSFWAGGAQYF	TGTGCCAGCAGCTTTTGGGCGGGGGGTGCGCAGTATTTT
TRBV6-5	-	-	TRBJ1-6	CASSQTDNSPLHF	TGTGCCAGCAGCCAGACAGATAATTCACCCCTCCACTTT
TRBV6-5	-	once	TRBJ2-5	CASSTGQTSAQYF	TGTGCCAGCAGTACCGGACAGACATCTGCCCAGTACTTC
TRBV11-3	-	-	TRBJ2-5	CASSLNSQETQYF	TGTGCCAGCAGCTTAAACAGCCAAGAGACCCAGTACTTC
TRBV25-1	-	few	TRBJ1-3	CASSETGSSGNTIYF	TGTGCCAGCAGTGAAACAGGGAGCTCTGGAAACACCATATATTTT
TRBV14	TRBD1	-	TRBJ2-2	CASSQLGQANTGELFF	TGTGCCAGCAGCCAATTAGGACAGGCGAACACCGGGGAGCTGTTTTTT
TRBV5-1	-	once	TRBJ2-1	CASSSGAYNEQFF	TGCGCCAGCAGCTCCGGTGCCTACAATGAGCAGTTCTTC
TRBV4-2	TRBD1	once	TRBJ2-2	CASSQELQGPQTTKGKLFF	TGTGCCAGCAGCCAAGAGTTACAGGGGCCACAAACAACGAAGGGAAAGCTGTTTTTT
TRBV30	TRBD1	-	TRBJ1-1	CAWSEPRDSWLMNTEAFF	TGTGCCTGGAGTGAACCCCGGGACAGCTGGCTAATGAACACTGAAGCTTTCTTT
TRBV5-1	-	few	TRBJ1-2	CASSPGSSARGYGYTF	TGCGCCAGCAGCCCCGGGTCCTCGGCGCGAGGCTATGGCTACACCTTC
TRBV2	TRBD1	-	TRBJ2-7	CASSPGTGGSEQYF	TGTGCCAGCAGCCCCGGGACAGGGGGCTCCGAGCAGTACTTC
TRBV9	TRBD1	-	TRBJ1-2	CASSVATGDYGYTF	TGTGCCAGCAGCGTAGCCACAGGGGACTATGGCTACACCTTC